This T cell receptor (beta chain) was identified during a study of blood T cells in healthy people across ages. With a J-beta primer mix and a sample-barcoded 5' primer, a second PCR ran roughly 6 to 11 cycles. From the 5' RACE reads, TCRdb called clonotypes with MiXCR, one entry per CDR3 protein. The profile shows 760,000 or so distinct CDR3 sequences, 25% of them singletons. Study-wide results and caveats: There were more naive CD4+ cells and higher diversity in long-lived donors than in aged donors.

In the case of this clonotype: The antigen remains undetermined.

V was cut by 6 bases and J by 0 bases, with 12 bases left in between. Per germline, CDR1 SGHAT and CDR2 FQNNGV. This CDR3 spans 14 amino acids. This sample also belongs to another study, concerning T cells of mothers and their children.

This receptor was identified in a boy aged 10-17 years in good health. The chain couples TRBV11-2 to TRBJ2-7; D may be TRBD1 or TRBD2 (6 bases each). Specimen: blood. The DNA of the CDR3 is TGTGCCAGCAGGGGGGGCCTTTCCTCCTACGAGCAGTACTTC. It yields the protein CASRGGLSSYEQYF.